The 18 T cell receptor beta chains below were found in one sample sequenced in a study of cytomegalovirus exposure and HLA in healthy donors. With 60 Vbeta and 13 Jbeta primers, the PCR was carried out. Repertoires were generated with immunoSEQ multiplex PCR, while TCRdb's copy carries only in-frame clones and drops some. The sample includes approximately 210,000 clones, 82% of them seen just once. Material for sequencing was PBMCs. Source of these receptors: a man aged 40-49 years in good health and CMV-seropositive.

The chain has TRBV4-1 and TRBJ1-5; tentatively, D is TRBD1 (5 bases). V was clipped by 1 base and J by 0 bases, with 16 bases between them. The CDR3 loop spans 18 amino acids. In germline, CDR1 is MGHRA, CDR2 YSYEKL. CDR3 residues: CASSQGHWDGASNQPQHF. As DNA, the CDR3 is TGCGCCAGCAGCCAAGGTCACTGGGATGGGGCTAGCAATCAGCCCCAGCATTTT.

This clone was seen a few times. The CDR3 DNA follows: TGCGCCAGCAGCTTGGACCCTCCCCCCTTATCGGGAGAGAGAGATACGCAGTATTTT. Translation: CASSLDPPPLSGERDTQYF. V usage is TRBV5-1 and J usage is TRBJ2-3, with a possible D match to TRBD2 (6 bases). Germline CDR1 reads SGHRS; CDR2 reads YFSETQ. The CDR3 spans 19 residues. With 0 bases removed from V and 5 bases from J, the gap between germline ends came to 25 bases. Full variable domain (missing parts from reference TRBV5-1 and TRBJ2-3): KAGVTQTPRYLIKTRGQQVTLSCSPISGHRSVSWYQQTPGQGLQFLFEYFSETQRNKGNFPGRFSGRQFSNSRSEMNVSTLELGDSALYLCASSLDPPPLSGERDTQYFGPGTRLTVL.

This chain joins TRBV10-3 and TRBJ1-5; D may be TRBD1 (6 bases). Trimming removed 0 bases from V and 7 bases from J, with 13 bases in between. From germline, CDR1 is ENHRY and CDR2 SYGVKD. The CDR3 has 15 residues. CDR3 loop: CAISESQGNRQPQHF. In DNA, the CDR3 is TGTGCCATCAGTGAGTCTCAGGGGAACAGACAGCCCCAGCATTTT.

The gene calls are TRBV29-1 and TRBJ2-1, with TRBD2 matching 9 bases. The length of the CDR3 is 15 residues. Germline CDR1 is SQVTM and CDR2 is ANQGSEA. Losses at the gene ends were 3 bases for V and 3 bases for J; bases not matched to a gene: 6. CDR3 sequence: CSVEGSGSSYNEQFF. The DNA for the CDR3 is TGCAGCGTTGAGGGTAGCGGGAGTAGCTACAATGAGCAGTTCTTC.

This clone appeared a single time. The CDR3 loop reads CASSKHRGNQPQHF. CDR3 DNA sequence: TGTGCCAGCAGCAAACACAGGGGCAATCAGCCCCAGCATTTT. V and J are TRBV21-1 and TRBJ1-5; the table names TRBD1, a call not compared with the DNA. TRBV21-1 is given as a pseudogene. This CDR3 is 14 amino acids long.

The V call is TRBV7-8, the J call TRBJ2-7, with 10 bases aligning to TRBD1. CDR1 and CDR2 from the germline V gene are SGHVS and FQNEAQ. The ends lost 0 bases at V and 3 bases at J; junction bases unmatched: 5. The CDR3 length is 16 residues. CDR3 residues: CASSLAPGQGDYEQYF. In DNA form, the CDR3 reads TGTGCCAGCAGCTTAGCGCCCGGACAGGGGGACTACGAGCAGTACTTC. Filled out from reference TRBV7-8 and TRBJ2-7, the complete variable domain reads GAGVSQSPRYKVAKRGQDVALRCDPISGHVSLFWYQQALGQGPEFLTYFQNEAQLDKSGLPSDRFFAERPEGSVSTLKIQRTQQEDSAVYLCASSLAPGQGDYEQYFGPGTRLTVT.

The chain uses TRBV5-5 and TRBJ2-6; TRBD1 might be the D (5 bases). The CDR3 loop spans 17 amino acids. V was shortened by 4 bases and J by 0 bases, with 14 bases between the two germline ends. Germline CDR1 is SGHKS and CDR2 is YYEKEE (reference sequence). The CDR3 region has the DNA TGTGCCAGCAGCCTTGTGACAGTTCCCTCTGGGGCCAACGTCCTGACTTTC. Protein: CASSLVTVPSGANVLTF.

The chain carries TRBV27 and TRBJ2-2; the match to TRBD2 covers 14 bases. CDR3 length: 17 amino acids. CDR1 is MNHEY, CDR2 SMNVEV, per germline (reference sequence). J gave up 7 bases and V 1 base, and 5 bases lay outside the gene matches. The CDR3 DNA reads TGTGCCAGCAGTTTATTGGGACTAGCGGGAGAGGTCGGGGAGCTGTTTTTT. It encodes CASSLLGLAGEVGELFF.

V and J are TRBV5-1 and TRBJ2-7, with 13 positions matching TRBD2. Trimming took 3 bases from V and 4 from J; bases not matched to a gene: 1. This CDR3 comprises 14 residues. Germline CDR1 and CDR2: SGHRS and YFSETQ. The CDR3 DNA sequence: TGCGCCAGCAGCTGGACTAGCGGGAGATACGAGCAGTACTTC. Translation gives CASSWTSGRYEQYF. Full variable domain (remainder filled in from reference TRBV5-1 and TRBJ2-7): KAGVTQTPRYLIKTRGQQVTLSCSPISGHRSVSWYQQTPGQGLQFLFEYFSETQRNKGNFPGRFSGRQFSNSRSEMNVSTLELGDSALYLCASSWTSGRYEQYFGPGTRLTVT.

The chain uses TRBV18 and TRBJ2-7, with 9 bases fitting TRBD1. This CDR3 has 16 amino acids. Germline V gives CDR1 KGHSH, CDR2 LQKENI. V gave up 0 bases and J gave up 2 bases; unmatched junction bases: 5. DNA for the CDR3: TGTGCCAGCTCACCACCTACAGGGACAGGGACCTACGAGCAGTACTTC. This codes for CASSPPTGTGTYEQYF.

The CDR3 DNA is TGCGCCAGCAGCTTGTCGGGGGAACCCCAGCCCCAGCATTTT. Protein: CASSLSGEPQPQHF. This chain connects TRBV5-1 to TRBJ1-5, with D maybe TRBD1 (5 bases). CDR1 SGHRS and CDR2 YFSETQ come from the germline V gene. Trimming left V 1 base short and J 7 bases short, with 12 bases between. The CDR3 runs 14 residues. Full variable domain (outside the CDR3, taken from reference TRBV5-1 and TRBJ1-5): KAGVTQTPRYLIKTRGQQVTLSCSPISGHRSVSWYQQTPGQGLQFLFEYFSETQRNKGNFPGRFSGRQFSNSRSEMNVSTLELGDSALYLCASSLSGEPQPQHFGDGTRLSIL.

This chain uses TRBV28 with TRBJ2-7; D ambiguous. CDR1 and CDR2 from the germline V gene are MDHEN and SYDVKM. V was cut by 5 bases and J by 1 base, with 12 bases left in between. This CDR3 region has 14 residues. The CDR3 DNA sequence: TGTGCCAGCAGTCCAGCAGGCCTATCCTACGAGCAGTACTTC. As protein: CASSPAGLSYEQYF.

This chain uses TRBV5-6 with TRBJ2-5, with TRBD1 identical over 7 bases. Germline CDR1 is SGHDT and CDR2 is YYEEEE. This CDR3 region has 13 residues. Losses at the gene ends were 4 bases for V and 1 base for J; bases not matched to a gene: 1. CDR3 protein: CASSRDSQETQYF. CDR3 DNA sequence: TGTGCCAGCAGCCGGGACAGCCAAGAGACCCAGTACTTC.

J is TRBJ1-4 and V is TRBV7-9; TRBD1 agrees at 7 bases. This CDR3 is 13 amino acids long. Germline V CDR1 and CDR2: SEHNR, FQNEAQ (reference sequence). The trim removed 9 bases at V and 5 bases at J, leaving 6 bases unmatched. The DNA of the CDR3 is TGTGCCAGTAGGCAGGGGGTAAATGAAAAACTGTTTTTT. As protein: CASRQGVNEKLFF.

The V gene is TRBV11-2, the J gene TRBJ2-4; 16 bases agree with TRBD2. The CDR3 has 19 amino acids. The V gene's germline CDR1 is SGHAT and CDR2 FQNNGV. V trimming: 1 base; J trimming: 9 bases; junction bases outside the gene matches: 12. CDR3: CASSLGGPGTSGRGGIQYF. The CDR3 region has the DNA TGTGCCAGCAGCTTAGGAGGTCCGGGGACTAGCGGGAGGGGGGGCATTCAGTACTTC.

The CDR3 is CASSVTGGNQPQHF. The CDR3 region has the DNA TGTGCCAGCAGCGTAACAGGGGGCAATCAGCCCCAGCATTTT. The chain combines TRBV9 with TRBJ1-5; 7 nucleotides align to TRBD1. From germline, CDR1 is SGDLS and CDR2 YYNGEE. The CDR3 extends over 14 amino acids. Trimming took 1 base from V and 2 from J; bases not matched to a gene: 0.

In regard to this clone: This specimen includes other DNA sequences encoding the same CDR3. The chain couples TRBV2 to TRBJ2-3, with D possibly being TRBD2 (5 bases). V was pared by 4 bases and J by 5 bases, with 7 bases between. CDR3 length equals 12 residues. In germline, CDR1 is SNHLY, CDR2 FYNNEI. CDR3 DNA sequence: TGTGCCAGCAGTGCCCGGGAAGATACGCAGTATTTT. Translating it yields CASSAREDTQYF.

This clone has just one count. This chain connects TRBV15 to TRBJ1-1; 7 nucleotides match TRBD1. Germline CDR1 is LNHNV and CDR2 is YYDKDF (reference sequence). J lost 1 base, V lost 9 bases, and 8 bases had no gene match. The CDR3 has 14 amino acids. CDR3 residues: CATDPGQTNTEAFF. Written as DNA, the CDR3 is TGTGCCACGGACCCGGGACAGACGAACACTGAAGCTTTCTTT.